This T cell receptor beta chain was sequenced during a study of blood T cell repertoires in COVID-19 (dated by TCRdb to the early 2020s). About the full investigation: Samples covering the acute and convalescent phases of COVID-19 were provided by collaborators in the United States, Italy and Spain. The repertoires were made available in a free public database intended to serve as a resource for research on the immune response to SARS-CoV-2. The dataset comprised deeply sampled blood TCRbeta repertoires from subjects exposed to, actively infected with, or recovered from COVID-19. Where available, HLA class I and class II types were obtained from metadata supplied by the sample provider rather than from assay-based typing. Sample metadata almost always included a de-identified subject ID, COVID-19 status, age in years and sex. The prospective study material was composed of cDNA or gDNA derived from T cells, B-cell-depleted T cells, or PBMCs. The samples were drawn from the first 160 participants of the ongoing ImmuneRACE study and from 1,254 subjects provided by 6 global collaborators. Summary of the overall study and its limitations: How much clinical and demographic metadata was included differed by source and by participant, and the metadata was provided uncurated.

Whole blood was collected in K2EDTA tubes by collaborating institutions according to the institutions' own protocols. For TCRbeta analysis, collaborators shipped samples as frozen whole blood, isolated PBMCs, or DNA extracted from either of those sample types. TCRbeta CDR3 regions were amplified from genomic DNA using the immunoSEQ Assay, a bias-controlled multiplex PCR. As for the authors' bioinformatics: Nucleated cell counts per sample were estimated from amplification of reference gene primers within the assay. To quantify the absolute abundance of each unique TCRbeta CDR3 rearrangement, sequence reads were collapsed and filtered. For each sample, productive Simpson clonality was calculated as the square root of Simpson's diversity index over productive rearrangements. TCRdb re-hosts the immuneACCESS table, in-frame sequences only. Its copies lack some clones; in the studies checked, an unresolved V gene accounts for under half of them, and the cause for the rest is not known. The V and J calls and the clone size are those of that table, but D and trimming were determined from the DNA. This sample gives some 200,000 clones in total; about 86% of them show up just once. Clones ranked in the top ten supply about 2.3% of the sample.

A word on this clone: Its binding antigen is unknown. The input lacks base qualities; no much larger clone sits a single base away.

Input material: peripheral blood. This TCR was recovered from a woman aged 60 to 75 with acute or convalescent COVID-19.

The CDR3 reads CASSYPGTGNPYEQYF. The nucleotide sequence is TGTGCCAGCAGTTACCCGGGGACAGGGAATCCCTACGAGCAGTACTTC. The V and J segments used are TRBV6-5 and TRBJ2-7, with 9 bases in between that match TRBD1. Spanning cysteine to phenylalanine, the CDR3 consists of 16 amino acids. Only CDR3 DNA is held: 48 bases, read in frame from base 1. The germline V gene supplies CDR1 MNHEY and CDR2 SVGAGI. After removal of 2 bases from V and 2 bases from J, the junction retains 7 bases not matched to a gene.